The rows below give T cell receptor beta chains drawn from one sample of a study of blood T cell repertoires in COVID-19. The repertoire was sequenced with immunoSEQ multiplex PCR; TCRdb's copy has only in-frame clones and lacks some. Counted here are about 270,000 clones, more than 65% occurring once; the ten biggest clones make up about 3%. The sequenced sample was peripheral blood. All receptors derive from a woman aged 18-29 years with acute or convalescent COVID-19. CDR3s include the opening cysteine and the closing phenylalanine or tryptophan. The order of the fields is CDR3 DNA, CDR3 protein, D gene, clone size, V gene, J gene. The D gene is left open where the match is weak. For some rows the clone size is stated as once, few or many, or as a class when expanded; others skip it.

TGTGCCAGCAGCCCCTTAGCGGGGGGTGTCTCCGAGCAGTACTTC,CASSPLAGGVSEQYF,TRBD2,.,TRBV7-3,TRBJ2-7
TGTGCCACCAGTGCCCCGGGACAGGGAAGCAATGAGCAGTTCTTC,CATSAPGQGSNEQFF,TRBD1,.,TRBV24-1,TRBJ2-1
TGTGCCAGCAACCGACAGGAGTACAATGAGCAGTTCTTC,CASNRQEYNEQFF,.,.,TRBV6-5,TRBJ2-1
TGTGCCAGCAGCCAAGCGGGACAGGGTCCCTACGAGCAGTACTTC,CASSQAGQGPYEQYF,TRBD1,.,TRBV4-2,TRBJ2-7
TGTGCCAGCAGCTTGGGATGGGGGGTCTCCTACGAGCAGTACTTC,CASSLGWGVSYEQYF,.,.,TRBV5-8,TRBJ2-7
TGTGCCAGCAGCTCGGACAGGGTAATGAACACTGAAGCTTTCTTT,CASSSDRVMNTEAFF,TRBD1,.,TRBV7-8,TRBJ1-1
TGTGCCAGCAGTAGGTCAGGGGATCCGGGAGCTTTCTTT,CASSRSGDPGAFF,.,.,TRBV6-5,TRBJ1-1
TGCAGCGTGCGACAGACTTTCCACTACAATGAGCAGTTCTTC,CSVRQTFHYNEQFF,.,.,TRBV29-1,TRBJ2-1
TGCAGCGTTGAAGAGGTGGGACTTCACACCGGGGAGCTGTTTTTT,CSVEEVGLHTGELFF,.,.,TRBV29-1,TRBJ2-2
TGCGCCAGCAGCCAGGAAAAGCGGACCGGGGAGCTGTTTTTT,CASSQEKRTGELFF,.,.,TRBV4-3,TRBJ2-2
TGTGCCAGCAGCCAATGGACAGGGGAAAATTCACCCCTCCACTTT,CASSQWTGENSPLHF,TRBD1,.,TRBV2,TRBJ1-6
TGTGCCAGCAGCGCCCTTGGCGGCGAGCAGTTCTTC,CASSALGGEQFF,.,.,TRBV9,TRBJ2-1
TGTGCCAGCACTCAGGGAACAACTAATGAAAAACTGTTTTTT,CASTQGTTNEKLFF,.,.,TRBV2,TRBJ1-4
TGTGCCACCAGCAGAGGACTAGCGGGAGCCCACGAGCAGTACTTC,CATSRGLAGAHEQYF,TRBD2,.,TRBV15,TRBJ2-7
TGTGCCAGCAGCCTAAACTATGGCTACACCTTC,CASSLNYGYTF,.,few,TRBV7-2,TRBJ1-2
TGCGCCAGCAGCCATATAGGACTAGCGGGAGCTTACGAGCAGTACTTC,CASSHIGLAGAYEQYF,TRBD2,.,TRBV4-3,TRBJ2-7
TGTGCCAGCAGGCCCTATAGCGGGAACGCCTACGAGCAGTACTTC,CASRPYSGNAYEQYF,TRBD2,.,TRBV27,TRBJ2-7
TGTGCCAGCAGCCAAGAGCGGGTAGTCGACGAGCAGTACTTC,CASSQERVVDEQYF,.,.,TRBV14,TRBJ2-7
TGTGCCAGCAGACTGCTGACTAGCGCATACAATGAGCAGTTCTTC,CASRLLTSAYNEQFF,TRBD2,.,TRBV5-8,TRBJ2-1
TGTGCCAGCAGTAACGGACAGGGCGCTAACTATGGCTACACCTTC,CASSNGQGANYGYTF,TRBD1,.,TRBV6-5,TRBJ1-2
TGTGCCACAAGTACAGGGGGACATAACTATGGCTACACCTTC,CATSTGGHNYGYTF,TRBD1,.,TRBV24-1,TRBJ1-2
TGTGCCAGCAGCCCCCAGGGAAGGGGTGCGCCTGAAGCTTTCTTT,CASSPQGRGAPEAFF,.,.,TRBV5-6,TRBJ1-1
TGTGCCAGCAGCGTGGGTCTCTCTGGGGCCAACGTCCTGACTTTC,CASSVGLSGANVLTF,.,.,TRBV5-5,TRBJ2-6
TGCGCCAGCAGCCCCGGGGCTAGCGGTTACAATGAGCAGTTCTTC,CASSPGASGYNEQFF,TRBD2,.,TRBV4-3,TRBJ2-1
TGTGCCAGCAGCTTAAATGCGGGGAAAACAGATACGCAGTATTTT,CASSLNAGKTDTQYF,.,.,TRBV7-3,TRBJ2-3
TGCGCCAGCAGCCAAGGTGGAGACACAGATACGCAGTATTTT,CASSQGGDTDTQYF,.,.,TRBV4-3,TRBJ2-3
TGTGCCAGCAGTTTAAAATTGCGGGACAGGGGTTATGAGACCCAGTACTTC,CASSLKLRDRGYETQYF,TRBD1,.,TRBV27,TRBJ2-5
TGTGCCAGCAGGCGACTAGCGGGCTCCTACGAGCAGTACTTC,CASRRLAGSYEQYF,TRBD2,.,TRBV13,TRBJ2-7
TGTGCCAGCAGCCCCCCCGGGGGATCTTCCTACGAGCAGTACTTC,CASSPPGGSSYEQYF,.,few,TRBV7-9,TRBJ2-7
TGTGCCAGCAGTTCGCTTTCAGCTGGGGCCAACGTCCTGACTTTC,CASSSLSAGANVLTF,.,.,TRBV27,TRBJ2-6
TGCGCCACCTCCAGGGGGCTTCTAAACACCGGGGAGCTGTTTTTT,CATSRGLLNTGELFF,TRBD1,.,TRBV10-1,TRBJ2-2
TGTGCCAGCAGCCCCCATTTGAGGCACGAGCAGTACTTC,CASSPHLRHEQYF,.,.,TRBV7-6,TRBJ2-7
TGTGCCAGCAGCCGTTACTTCGAGCGGGAGATCAACGAGCAGTACTTC,CASSRYFEREINEQYF,TRBD2,.,TRBV11-2,TRBJ2-7
TGCGCCAGCACCAATACAGGGGGCGCGAACTATGGCTACACCTTC,CASTNTGGANYGYTF,TRBD1,.,TRBV5-1,TRBJ1-2
TGTGCCAGCAGCCCCCCGAGGGAGCACAATCAGCCCCAGCATTTT,CASSPPREHNQPQHF,.,.,TRBV28,TRBJ1-5
TGTGCCAGCAGTTTTGGACAGGGGTTCCGTCAGCCCCAGCATTTT,CASSFGQGFRQPQHF,TRBD1,once,TRBV28,TRBJ1-5
TGTGCCAGCAGTTTAGCAGGGGGGGGTTATGAGCAGTTCTTC,CASSLAGGGYEQFF,.,once,TRBV7-8,TRBJ2-1
TGTGCCAGCAGGGAGACAGGGACCGGCAATCAGCCCCAGCATTTT,CASRETGTGNQPQHF,TRBD1,once,TRBV2,TRBJ1-5
TGTGCCAGCAGCGGGACAGGCGTTCTAATGTACACAGATACGCAGTATTTT,CASSGTGVLMYTDTQYF,TRBD1,.,TRBV28,TRBJ2-3
TGTGCCTCCGCTTCGGGGTACGAGCAGTACTTC,CASASGYEQYF,.,.,TRBV10-3,TRBJ2-7